These T cell receptor beta chains were read from a single sample in a study of blood T cell repertoires in COVID-19. Only in-frame clones appear in the TCRdb table, and some are missing; sequencing was by immunoSEQ multiplex PCR. The sample lists approximately 220,000 clones, 82% occurring once. Sequencing was carried out using peripheral blood. These receptors all stem from a woman between 70 and 85 years old with acute or convalescent COVID-19. Each CDR3 is given with its conserved first and last residue. The D gene is left open where the match is weak. Part of the rows lack a size; the others show once, few, many or a class for expanded clones.

d_call	v_call	j_call	clone_size	cdr3_nt	cdr3_aa
.	TRBV5-1	TRBJ1-5	.	TGCGCCAGCAGCTTGGTTGCAGGGAGCAATCAGCCCCAGCATTTT	CASSLVAGSNQPQHF
TRBD1	TRBV28	TRBJ2-7	.	TGTGCCAGCAGTCTATCTACGACAGGGGGGACGGGCGGGATCTACGAGCAGTACTTC	CASSLSTTGGTGGIYEQYF
.	TRBV27	TRBJ1-1	.	TGTGCCAGCAGCTGGGGCGGGAGGGGCACTGAAGCTTTCTTT	CASSWGGRGTEAFF
TRBD1	TRBV6-5	TRBJ1-1	.	TGTGCCAGCAGTTACGATGGGACAGGGATTGAAGCTTTCTTT	CASSYDGTGIEAFF
TRBD1	TRBV18	TRBJ2-6	.	TGTGCCAGCTCACCACAGGGGGCGCTGGGGGCCAACGTCCTGACTTTC	CASSPQGALGANVLTF
.	TRBV19	TRBJ1-6	.	TGTGCCAGTACCGGGGGGCTAAACCCAAATTCACCCCTCCACTTT	CASTGGLNPNSPLHF
.	TRBV6-6	TRBJ2-1	.	TGTGCCAGCAGTTACGAGGTCCAAAATGAGCAGTTCTTC	CASSYEVQNEQFF
.	TRBV27	TRBJ1-5	few	TGTGCCAGCAGTCCCTCCGGGACAAGCAATCAGCCCCAGCATTTT	CASSPSGTSNQPQHF
.	TRBV5-4	TRBJ1-2	.	TGTGCCAGCAGCTTGGACAGGCGTGGCTACACCTTC	CASSLDRRGYTF
TRBD1	TRBV6-6	TRBJ1-1	.	TGTGCCAGCAGACCACAGGGGGTCGGCACTGAAGCTTTCTTT	CASRPQGVGTEAFF
.	TRBV7-2	TRBJ1-5	.	TGTGCCAGCAGCGCGGATGACAATCAGCCCCAGCATTTT	CASSADDNQPQHF
.	TRBV10-3	TRBJ1-6	.	TGTGCCATCAGTGAAACTCAGGGCAATTCACCCCTCCACTTT	CAISETQGNSPLHF
TRBD2	TRBV3-1/TRBV3-2	TRBJ2-5	.	TGTGCCTCGAGGCTAGCGGGGGGACGGGGAGAGACCCAGTACTTC	CASRLAGGRGETQYF
.	TRBV5-1	TRBJ1-3	.	TGCGCCAGCAGCGACGGGGGTCACTCTGGAAACACCATATATTTT	CASSDGGHSGNTIYF
TRBD2	TRBV2	TRBJ2-3	.	TGTGCCAGCATACCGACTAGCGGGGGTTCCAATACGCAGTATTTT	CASIPTSGGSNTQYF
.	TRBV6-5	TRBJ1-4	.	TGTGCCAGCAAAATCTGGGGGAGGAATGAAAAACTGTTTTTT	CASKIWGRNEKLFF
.	TRBV30	TRBJ1-1	.	TGTGCCTGGAGTGTACAGGGTTCGTTTCAAACTGAAGCTTTCTTT	CAWSVQGSFQTEAFF
TRBD1	TRBV15	TRBJ2-5	.	TGTGCCACCAGCAGAGATTTAGGGGGCGATGAGACCCAGTACTTC	CATSRDLGGDETQYF
TRBD1	TRBV12-3/TRBV12-4	TRBJ2-7	.	TGTGCCAGCGGGACAGGGCATTACTACGAGCAGTACTTC	CASGTGHYYEQYF
.	TRBV24-1	TRBJ2-2	.	TGTGCCACCAGTGATCCTCGACAGGAGCCGATGAACACCGGGGAGCTGTTTTTT	CATSDPRQEPMNTGELFF
.	TRBV6-5	TRBJ2-5	.	TGTGCCAGCAGTTACGCTGGTCAGGGTATTGAGACCCAGTACTTC	CASSYAGQGIETQYF
.	TRBV15	TRBJ2-7	few	TGTGCCACCAGCAGAGACAGGGGCTACGAGCAGTACTTC	CATSRDRGYEQYF
.	TRBV2	TRBJ1-2	.	TGTGCCAGGGCTAGGGGGTATGGCTACACCTTC	CARARGYGYTF
.	TRBV7-2	TRBJ1-1	.	TGTGCCAGCAGCCCCCAGTTCCTCCTGAACACTGAAGCTTTCTTT	CASSPQFLLNTEAFF
.	TRBV9	TRBJ1-2	.	TGTGCCAGCAGCGAACAGCCTTCTTCTAACTATGGCTACACCTTC	CASSEQPSSNYGYTF
.	TRBV7-9	TRBJ1-6	few	TGTGCCAGCAGCTTAGATGGACATTATAATTCACCCCTCCACTTT	CASSLDGHYNSPLHF
.	TRBV2	TRBJ1-5	.	TGTGCCAGCAGGACAGCCCTTATCAATCAGCCCCAGCATTTT	CASRTALINQPQHF
TRBD1	TRBV7-9	TRBJ2-2	few	TGTGCCAGCAGCCGCAGGGGGCTGGTCACCGGGGAGCTGTTTTTT	CASSRRGLVTGELFF
TRBD2	TRBV4-3	TRBJ2-3	.	TGCGCCAGCAGCCAATGGGGAGGGGGCACAGATACGCAGTATTTT	CASSQWGGGTDTQYF
TRBD2	TRBV10-3	TRBJ2-3	.	TGTGCCATCAGTGGGACCGGGACTAGCGATGAGACAGATACGCAGTATTTT	CAISGTGTSDETDTQYF
.	TRBV10-1	TRBJ2-7	few	TGCGCCAGCAGTGAGGGGCTAGCCTTCTACGAGCAGTACTTC	CASSEGLAFYEQYF
.	TRBV25-1	TRBJ1-4	.	TGTGCCAGCAGTGCTCCCCTCCTAGGTGGTGAAAAACTGTTTTTT	CASSAPLLGGEKLFF
TRBD1	TRBV3-1/TRBV3-2	TRBJ2-1	once	TGTGCCAGCAGCCATAGGGACAGAAAAATTAATGAGCAGTTCTTC	CASSHRDRKINEQFF
.	TRBV19	TRBJ2-4	few	TGTGCCAGTAGTATAGGGCAGGGGGGAAACATTCAGTACTTC	CASSIGQGGNIQYF
TRBD1	TRBV5-8	TRBJ1-5	.	TGTGCCAGCAGCTTGCAACAGGGGACTCAGCCCCAGCATTTT	CASSLQQGTQPQHF
TRBD1	TRBV6-5	TRBJ1-1	few	TGTGCCGGGGGGACAGGTGGCACTGAAGCTTTCTTT	CAGGTGGTEAFF